The next 2 T cell receptor beta chains were all read from a single sample in a study of T cell responses to AZD1222 COVID-19 vaccine. Sequencing was performed with immunoSEQ multiplex PCR; in TCRdb, only in-frame clones are kept and a portion is missing. The sample comprises roughly 93,000 clones, around nine tenths of which are singletons, and about 5.7% rests with the top ten. Sample: peripheral blood, taken 28 days after the second AZD1222 dose. All receptors come from an adult who received the AZD1222 COVID-19 vaccine.

This clone was counted a single time. This chain links TRBV7-9 with TRBJ2-1; D not resolved. CDR1 and CDR2 (germline): SEHNR, FQNEAQ (reference sequence). The CDR3 runs 14 residues. Trimming took off 5 bases at V and 4 bases at J, with 12 bases between the two ends. CDR3 sequence (DNA): TGTGCCAGCAGCCCCCCGGCCGGATACAATGAGCAGTTCTTC. This translates into CASSPPAGYNEQFF.

This clone was detected once. This sequence joins TRBV7-3 and TRBJ2-5; 9 bases match TRBD1. The trim removed 5 bases at V and 7 bases at J, leaving 11 bases unmatched. The germline V gene encodes CDR1 SGHTA and CDR2 FQGTGA. This CDR3 spans 15 amino acids. In DNA form, the CDR3 reads TGTGCCAGCAGCCCGCGGGACAGGGATCGGGCGACCCAGTACTTC. Its protein is CASSPRDRDRATQYF.